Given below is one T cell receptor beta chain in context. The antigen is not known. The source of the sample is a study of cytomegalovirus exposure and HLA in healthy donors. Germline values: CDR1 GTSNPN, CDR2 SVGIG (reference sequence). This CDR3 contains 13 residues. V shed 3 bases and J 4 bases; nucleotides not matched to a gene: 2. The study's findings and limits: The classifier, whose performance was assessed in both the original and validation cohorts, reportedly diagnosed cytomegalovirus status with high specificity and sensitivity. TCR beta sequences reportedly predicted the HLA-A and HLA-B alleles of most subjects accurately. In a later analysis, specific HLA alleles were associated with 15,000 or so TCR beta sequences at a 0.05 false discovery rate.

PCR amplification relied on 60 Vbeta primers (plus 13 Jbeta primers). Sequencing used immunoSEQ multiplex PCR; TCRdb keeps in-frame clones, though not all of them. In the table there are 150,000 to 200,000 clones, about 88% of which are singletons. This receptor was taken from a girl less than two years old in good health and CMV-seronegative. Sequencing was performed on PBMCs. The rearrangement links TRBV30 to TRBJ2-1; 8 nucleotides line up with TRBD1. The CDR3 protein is CAWSRDRYNEQFF. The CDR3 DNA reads TGTGCCTGGAGCCGGGACAGGTACAATGAGCAGTTCTTC.